Sequencing of this T cell receptor beta chain was carried out in a study of shared clonotypes between healthy human individuals (dated by TCRdb to 2020 to 2021). In the study overall: The cohort included three men and a couple of women between 18 and 49 years of age. Per donor, three plates each were used for CD4 naive and CD4 memory, two for CD8 naive, and one for CD8 memory. The study deeply sequenced blood TCR repertoires of about 5 healthy adults to estimate repertoire size and the extent of clonotype sharing between individuals. Libraries were prepared and TCR repertoires were sequenced by different laboratories using diverse techniques, in order to increase sequencing depth and limit assay-specific biases. Leukapheresis yielded between about 0.85 and 10 billion PBMCs per donor.

Healthy HIV-negative adults with no recently reported acute infections or vaccinations were included as donors. All donors were Caucasian adults living in Nashville, Tennessee, USA. Magnetic negative selection was used to enrich CD4+ T cells, after which naive cells were positively selected on CD45RA and the negative fraction became the memory subset. Blood was obtained by leukapheresis, after which PBMCs were separated by Ficoll-Histopaque density gradient centrifugation and cryopreserved in liquid nitrogen vapor phase. Analytical flow cytometry was used to check the purity and quantity of each magnetically sorted T cell population. From each sorted fraction, genomic DNA was isolated and quantified by UV absorbance on a Nanodrop 2000c. Concerning this clone: This clone's antigen is unknown. Base qualities are not at hand, and no much larger clone is one base apart.

Using the deep immunoSEQ assay, multiplex PCR amplified TCR CDR3 regions from genomic DNA. Extracted genomic DNA from each cell subset was spread evenly across all wells of several immunoSEQ 96-well plates, with each plate serving as a replicate. Each replicate PCR for sorted subsets received roughly 200 ng genomic DNA, equal to roughly 29,000 T cell genomes. Purified libraries were measured with a Qubit 3.0 fluorometer, size-checked on a Bioanalyzer 2100, and measured again with the KAPA Library Quantification kit. Every immunoSEQ 96-well plate was sequenced on a dedicated single-read 150-cycle Illumina NextSeq 550 flow cell. The study's own analysis went as follows. Because the immunoSEQ output included only junctional sequences and no quality scores, the filtering could not be the same as the filtering used for full-length reads. To assign V/J genes and CDR3, sequences were annotated using PyIR, a Python wrapper for IgBLAST v1.9, with IMGT germline references. Reads were removed for weak V/J assignments (E-value above 1e-6), missing CDR3, stop codons, out-of-frame junctions, or ambiguous translated residues. V3J clonotypes were defined as sequences sharing the same inferred V gene, J gene, and CDR3 amino acid sequence. Percentage overlap between repertoires was calculated by dividing the number of shared unique clonotypes by the size of the smaller repertoire. Richness of each repertoire was evaluated using RTK rarefaction, the Chao1 estimator, and Recon v2.1 estimates of unobserved clonotypes. Generation probabilities for all TCRbeta clonotypes obtained by the gDNA method from a handful of donors were computed using OLGA. What TCRdb holds here is the immuneACCESS table cut down to in-frame rearrangements. Part of the clones is not present; checked against another copy, under half of the missing clones reflect an unresolved V gene, and the others are unexplained. The DNA was the basis for D and trimming; V, J and clone size are from that table. Recorded for this sample are millions of clones; 85% to 95% of them occurred a single time. The biggest ten clones account for 0.1% to 0.15% of the sample.

What the authors observed across the whole study: Pairwise subsampling indicated that sequencing depth was expected to affect the degree of clonotype sharing among donors. Even with the large sequencing depth, rarefaction of the sorted-subset datasets indicated that sequencing was incomplete. About 5% of naive CD4, more than 3% of naive CD8, 2.3% of memory CD4, and more than 0.35% of memory CD8 clonotypes were shared across four donors. Compared with non-shared clonotypes, the clonotypes found in all four sorted-subset donors had higher generation probabilities. Larger estimated clonotype richness was generally found for naive subsets than for memory subsets. Only blood was sampled, and tissue TCR repertoires likely differ from those in blood. The small number of donors limited the genetic and exposure-history diversity represented.

The CDR3 has 13 amino acids, counting the end cysteine and phenylalanine. Only CDR3 DNA is held: 39 bases, read in frame from base 1. The V and J ends are trimmed by 6 bases and 3 bases, leaving 6 bases between them. The germline V gene provides CDR1 SNHLY and CDR2 FYNNEI. The sample taken for sequencing was naive CD4+ T cells sorted from blood. The sample's cell subset or site label, in plain terms: CD45RA+ positively selected. This receptor was taken from a man younger than 35 in good health. The sequence joins TRBV2 to TRBJ1-6, with no reliable assignment of the D segment. The CDR3 is CASRGLYNSPLHF. The DNA sequence is TGTGCCAGCAGGGGTCTCTATAATTCACCCCTCCACTTT.